These 26 T cell receptor beta chains were sequenced from one sample in a study of blood T cell repertoires in COVID-19. The method was immunoSEQ multiplex PCR; TCRdb's version includes in-frame clones alone and lacks a portion of them. The sample consists of 130,000 to 150,000 clones, roughly 86% of them appearing once. The sequenced material came from peripheral blood. These receptors came from a human donor in a cohort sampled during active COVID-19.

The chain joins TRBV6-5 to TRBJ1-1; D is undetermined. The CDR3 contains 14 residues. From germline, CDR1 is MNHEY and CDR2 SVGAGI. V was clipped by 2 bases and J by 1 base, with 8 bases between them. The CDR3 spells CASSYVGANTEAFF. Written as DNA, the CDR3 is TGTGCCAGCAGTTACGTCGGAGCGAACACTGAAGCTTTCTTT.

This chain joins TRBV5-1 and TRBJ2-5; the D is unclear. Germline V gives CDR1 SGHRS, CDR2 YFSETQ. This CDR3 contains 14 residues. Trimming took off 0 bases at V and 5 bases at J, with 11 bases between the two ends. The CDR3 loop is CASSLDRARETQYF. In DNA form, the CDR3 reads TGCGCCAGCAGCTTGGACAGAGCCAGGGAGACCCAGTACTTC.

This chain joins TRBV5-1 and TRBJ2-1; D is possibly TRBD2 (5 bases). The CDR3 spans 13 residues. Germline V gives CDR1 SGHRS, CDR2 YFSETQ. Trimming removed 7 bases from V and 4 bases from J, with 12 bases in between. The DNA of the CDR3 is TGCGCCAGCTACCTACTAGGATACAATGAGCAGTTCTTC. Translation: CASYLLGYNEQFF.

The chain combines TRBV5-1 with TRBJ2-5, with TRBD1 as a possible D gene (6 bases). Germline CDR1 reads SGHRS; CDR2 reads YFSETQ. The V end lost 3 bases, the J end lost 2 bases, and 11 bases lay between the germline ends. This CDR3 has 14 residues. The DNA of the CDR3 is TGCGCCAGCAGCTCCCGGACAGCTCAAGAGACCCAGTACTTC. Its translation is CASSSRTAQETQYF.

The genes are TRBV11-2 and TRBJ2-5; TRBD1 agrees at 7 bases. V was pared by 5 bases and J by 0 bases, with 6 bases of the junction left unmatched. Germline CDR1 reads SGHAT; CDR2 reads FQNNGV. There are 15 residues in the CDR3. The DNA of the CDR3 is TGTGCCAGCAGCCGAACAGGGGCCTACCAAGAGACCCAGTACTTC. As protein: CASSRTGAYQETQYF. Full variable domain (rest looked up from reference TRBV11-2 and TRBJ2-5): EAGVAQSPRYKIIEKRQSVAFWCNPISGHATLYWYQQILGQGPKLLIQFQNNGVVDDSQLPKDRFSAERLKGVDSTLKIQPAKLEDSAVYLCASSRTGAYQETQYFGPGTRLLVL.

This sequence joins TRBV5-5 and TRBJ1-3; 7 bases are shared with TRBD1. Germline CDR1 is SGHKS and CDR2 is YYEKEE (reference sequence). V shed 4 bases and J 2 bases; nucleotides not matched to a gene: 3. The CDR3 has 14 residues. The CDR3 spells CASSPGQPGNTIYF. CDR3 coding DNA: TGTGCCAGCAGCCCGGGACAGCCTGGAAACACCATATATTTT.

This chain links TRBV11-2 with TRBJ2-7; a possible D gene is TRBD1 (5 bases). This CDR3 region has 15 residues. Per germline, CDR1 SGHAT and CDR2 FQNNGV. Trimming stripped 2 bases from V and 5 bases from J, with 16 bases between. The CDR3 DNA sequence: TGTGCCAGCAGCTTAAATTGGCAGGGTGGAAACGAGCAGTACTTC. Translated: CASSLNWQGGNEQYF. The variable domain in full, with the rest retrieved from reference TRBV11-2 and TRBJ2-7, is EAGVAQSPRYKIIEKRQSVAFWCNPISGHATLYWYQQILGQGPKLLIQFQNNGVVDDSQLPKDRFSAERLKGVDSTLKIQPAKLEDSAVYLCASSLNWQGGNEQYFGPGTRLTVT.

The chain couples TRBV3-1 (or the pseudogene TRBV3-2) to TRBJ1-1; 11 bases align to TRBD1. The germline V gene encodes CDR1 LGHDT and CDR2 YNNKEL (reference sequence). The CDR3 runs to 13 residues. V was pared by 3 bases and J by 10 bases, with 4 bases of the junction left unmatched. CDR3 sequence: CASSQDRGRSAFF. Written as DNA, the CDR3 is TGTGCCAGCAGCCAGGACAGGGGGCGCTCAGCTTTCTTT.

The chain is built from TRBV2 and TRBJ2-2, with TRBD1 matching over 9 bases. This CDR3 comprises 16 residues. The J segment lost 4 bases and the V segment lost 10 bases, leaving 13 bases of the junction unmatched. Germline V gives CDR1 SNHLY, CDR2 FYNNEI. The CDR3 reads CAIRVWTGVSTGELFF. The CDR3 DNA is TGTGCCATCAGGGTCTGGACAGGGGTATCCACCGGGGAGCTGTTTTTT.

The chain is built from TRBV27 and TRBJ2-1; D is ambiguous. V was pared by 4 bases and J by 4 bases, with 17 bases between. The CDR3 loop spans 16 amino acids. CDR1 MNHEY and CDR2 SMNVEV come from the germline V gene (reference sequence). Written as DNA, the CDR3 is TGTGCCAGCAGTTCCGCTAGAAACCCTCCATACAATGAGCAGTTCTTC. Translation gives CASSSARNPPYNEQFF.

V is TRBV11-2 and J is TRBJ2-2; tentatively, D is TRBD2 (5 bases). The V and J ends lost 5 bases and 0 bases respectively, with 10 bases between them. The CDR3 runs 15 residues. Germline V gives CDR1 SGHAT, CDR2 FQNNGV. CDR3 sequence (DNA): TGTGCCAGCAGCCAGGCCGGGGCGAACACCGGGGAGCTGTTTTTT. It is translated as CASSQAGANTGELFF.

The CDR3 loop is CASSSTTGATAYGYTF. In nucleotides, the CDR3 is TGTGCCAGCAGTTCGACGACAGGGGCCACTGCCTATGGCTACACCTTC. The chain carries TRBV27 and TRBJ1-2; TRBD1 matches 8 bases. The germline CDR1 and CDR2 sequences are MNHEY and SMNVEV (reference sequence). This CDR3 region has 16 residues. V lost 4 bases to trimming and J lost 4 bases; unmatched junction nucleotides: 11.

This chain's CDR3 is CSVEFPWSGGSWTDTQYF. For the CDR3, the DNA is TGCAGCGTTGAATTTCCCTGGAGCGGGGGGTCGTGGACAGATACGCAGTATTTT. This chain joins TRBV29-1 and TRBJ2-3, with 9 nucleotides matching TRBD2. CDR1 and CDR2 from the germline V gene are SQVTM and ANQGSEA. The CDR3 consists of 18 residues. V gave up 2 bases and J gave up 3 bases; unmatched junction bases: 15.

This chain links TRBV7-8 with TRBJ1-5; TRBD1 might be the D (6 bases). The CDR3 has 13 amino acids. Trimming cost V 4 bases and J 5 bases, with 9 bases left between them. Looked up from germline, CDR1 is SGHVS and CDR2 is FQNEAQ. Written as DNA, the CDR3 is TGTGCCAGCAGCTCGGACAGAGATCAGCCCCAGCATTTT. Residues: CASSSDRDQPQHF.

This clone was counted once. The chain couples TRBV11-2 to TRBJ2-3; 9 bases line up with TRBD2. V was clipped by 4 bases and J by 6 bases; unmatched bases: 8. Germline CDR1 and CDR2: SGHAT and FQNNGV. The CDR3 has 15 amino acids. The CDR3 nucleotides are TGTGCCAGCAGCTCGCCCCGACTAGCGGTGGATACGCAGTATTTT. This gives the protein CASSSPRLAVDTQYF.

This clone was detected a few times. The chain is built from TRBV6-5 and TRBJ2-7; D may be TRBD2 (5 bases). CDR3 size: 14 residues. Trimming left V 7 bases short and J 3 bases short, with 16 bases between. Per germline, CDR1 MNHEY and CDR2 SVGAGI. The CDR3 region is CASNNRVGGYEQYF. The DNA for the CDR3 is TGTGCCAGCAACAACAGAGTAGGAGGCTACGAGCAGTACTTC.

The V call is TRBV29-1, the J call TRBJ1-2; perhaps TRBD1 as D (5 bases). Germline CDR1 is SQVTM and CDR2 is ANQGSEA. V lost 4 bases and J lost 4, with 10 bases in between. The CDR3 runs 12 residues. In DNA form, the CDR3 reads TGCAGCGTTGGGCAGGGCTCCTATGGCTACACCTTC. Translated: CSVGQGSYGYTF.

The chain combines TRBV30 with TRBJ2-3; TRBD2 matches 11 bases. The CDR3 is 15 residues long. Germline CDR1 reads GTSNPN; CDR2 reads SVGIG (reference sequence). The V segment lost 3 bases and the J segment 6 bases; nucleotides outside the gene matches: 8. The CDR3 DNA follows: TGTGCCTGGAGGAGACTAGCGGGGTCAGGGGATACGCAGTATTTT. Protein sequence: CAWRRLAGSGDTQYF.

CDR3 sequence: CASSPYRQGARSTEAFF. The CDR3 DNA is TGTGCCAGCAGCCCATACCGACAGGGGGCGCGGAGCACTGAAGCTTTCTTT. The chain links TRBV7-8 to TRBJ1-1; 10 bases are shared with TRBD1. V lost 5 bases, J lost 4 bases, and 13 bases stayed unmatched. Per the germline V gene, CDR1 is SGHVS and CDR2 is FQNEAQ. This CDR3 contains 17 residues.

This clone has a single count. The rearrangement links TRBV7-6 to TRBJ2-1; possibly TRBD1 for D (6 bases). The CDR3 consists of 16 residues. CDR1 is SGHVS and CDR2 is FNYEAQ in the germline V gene. Trimming stripped 3 bases from V and 3 bases from J, with 15 bases between. The CDR3 DNA follows: TGTGCCAGCAGCTTCCTGACAGGCCGAGGCTACAATGAGCAGTTCTTC. It is translated as CASSFLTGRGYNEQFF.

The chain links TRBV28 to TRBJ2-3; D might be TRBD2 (5 bases). Germline V gene sequence: CDR1 MDHEN, CDR2 SYDVKM. The CDR3 loop spans 12 amino acids. Between the trimmed V and J ends, which lost 6 bases and 7 bases, there was a span of 11 bases. As DNA, the CDR3 is TGTGCCAGCAGCGAGGGTTTACATACGCAGTATTTT. Translating gives CASSEGLHTQYF.

The gene calls are TRBV11-2 and TRBJ2-5; D unresolved. The ends were cut back, 1 base at V and 4 bases at J, with 4 bases in the middle. The CDR3 contains 12 residues. From germline, CDR1 is SGHAT and CDR2 FQNNGV. CDR3 region: CASSLALETQYF. In DNA, the CDR3 is TGTGCCAGCAGCTTAGCCCTAGAGACCCAGTACTTC.

The V and J genes are TRBV5-1 and TRBJ2-2, with TRBD2 identical over 14 bases. CDR3 size: 17 residues. Germline CDR1 SGHRS, CDR2 YFSETQ. The V segment lost 2 bases and the J segment 5 bases; nucleotides outside the gene matches: 5. CDR3 sequence (DNA): TGCGCCAGCAGCTTCCCGGGACTAGCGGGAGAAACCGGGGAGCTGTTTTTT. Translating it yields CASSFPGLAGETGELFF.

V usage is TRBV7-9 and J usage is TRBJ2-7; D is unclear. This CDR3 has 14 amino acids. Germline V gene sequence: CDR1 SEHNR, CDR2 FQNEAQ (reference sequence). Trimming removed 5 bases from V and 3 bases from J, with 14 bases in between. This CDR3 is CASSPGNADYEQYF. For the CDR3, the DNA is TGTGCCAGCAGCCCCGGAAACGCGGACTACGAGCAGTACTTC. The full variable domain, in which reference TRBV7-9 and TRBJ2-7 provide the parts outside the CDR3, is DTGVSQNPRHKITKRGQNVTFRCDPISEHNRLYWYRQTLGQGPEFLTYFQNEAQLEKSRLLSDRFSAERPKGSFSTLEIQRTEQGDSAMYLCASSPGNADYEQYFGPGTRLTVT.

The V gene is TRBV18, the J gene TRBJ2-2; 7 bases agree with TRBD2. V trimming: 0 bases; J trimming: 4 bases; junction bases outside the gene matches: 5. There are 16 residues in the CDR3. Germline V gene data show CDR1 as KGHSH and CDR2 as LQKENI. Here the CDR3 reads CASSPPGQRGTGELFF. CDR3 nucleotide sequence: TGTGCCAGCTCACCACCCGGCCAGCGGGGCACCGGGGAGCTGTTTTTT. The whole variable domain, remainder taken from reference TRBV18 and TRBJ2-2, is NAGVMQNPRHLVRRRGQEARLRCSPMKGHSHVYWYRQLPEEGLKFMVYLQKENIIDESGMPKERFSAEFPKEGPSILRIQQVVRGDSAAYFCASSPPGQRGTGELFFGEGSRLTVL.

The CDR3 region is CASSTGWTGANYGYTF. CDR3 coding DNA: TGCGCCAGCAGCACCGGATGGACAGGTGCTAACTATGGCTACACCTTC. The chain joins TRBV5-1 to TRBJ1-2; 7 bases are shared with TRBD1. Germline CDR1 is SGHRS and CDR2 is YFSETQ. The CDR3 runs 16 residues. The trim removed 4 bases at V and 0 bases at J, leaving 9 bases unmatched.